A selection of T cell receptor beta chains follows, all from one sample in a study of Ad26.COV2.S vaccination and SARS-CoV-2 variants. Repertoires were generated with immunoSEQ multiplex PCR, while TCRdb's copy carries only in-frame clones and drops some. The data show 400,000 to 450,000 clones, 92% seen once. The source material was peripheral blood, sampled in a trial of Ad26.COV2.S vaccine versus placebo. All receptors come from a person between 18 and 65 years old who received the Ad26.COV2.S COVID-19 vaccine or a placebo. CDR3s include the opening cysteine and the closing phenylalanine or tryptophan. D genes are given only for firm matches. Clone size appears in some rows only: once, few, many, or a class for an expanded clone.

length,D,V,size,J,DNA,CDR3
13,TRBD1,TRBV9,-,TRBJ1-1,TGTGCCAGCAGCCCCACAGGGGTTACTGAAGCTTTCTTT,CASSPTGVTEAFF
18,TRBD2,TRBV27,-,TRBJ2-3,TGTGCCAGCAACAAGAGGACTAGCGGAGATTCTAGCACAGATACGCAGTATTTT,CASNKRTSGDSSTDTQYF
16,TRBD1,TRBV6-4,-,TRBJ2-7,TGTGCCAGCAGTGACCGTGACCGGGACAGCACCTACGAGCAGTACTTC,CASSDRDRDSTYEQYF
13,TRBD1,TRBV29-1,once,TRBJ1-2,TGCAGCGTCGAAGACAGGGGGGTGGCTGGCTACACCTTC,CSVEDRGVAGYTF
15,-,TRBV28,-,TRBJ1-4,TGTGCCAGCAGTTTAGGGTTGAGCCCTCATGAAAAACTGTTTTTT,CASSLGLSPHEKLFF
16,TRBD2,TRBV6-2/TRBV6-3,-,TRBJ2-4,TGTGCCAGCAGTTACCCCGGACTAGCGGGGGGGAACATTCAGTACTTC,CASSYPGLAGGNIQYF
13,-,TRBV14,-,TRBJ1-2,TGTGCCAGCAGCCAATCTAGGGATTTTGGCTACACCTTC,CASSQSRDFGYTF
14,TRBD1,TRBV19,-,TRBJ1-5,TGTGCCAGTACTACAGGGGAGATGGGCCAGCCCCAGCATTTT,CASTTGEMGQPQHF
17,TRBD2,TRBV6-2/TRBV6-3,-,TRBJ2-5,TGTGCCAGCAGTTACGGACTAGCGGGGGGTCCCCAAGAGACCCAGTACTTC,CASSYGLAGGPQETQYF
17,-,TRBV7-2,once,TRBJ2-6,TGTGCCAGCAGCTCAGTGGGGTACAGGGCTGGGGCCAACGTCCTGACTTTC,CASSSVGYRAGANVLTF
17,-,TRBV2,-,TRBJ2-2,TGTGCCGCCAGCGGGAAACGGGACAACCCGAACACCGGGGAGCTGTTTTTT,CAASGKRDNPNTGELFF
15,-,TRBV19,-,TRBJ1-6,TGTGCCAGTAGTATTGGGGTTCGGGTAGGTTCACCCCTCCACTTT,CASSIGVRVGSPLHF
14,-,TRBV28,-,TRBJ2-5,TGTGCCAGCACCCTGGCAAGGCTCCAAGAGACCCAGTACTTC,CASTLARLQETQYF
16,TRBD1,TRBV5-1,-,TRBJ2-1,TGCGCCAGCAGCCTACAGGGGGCAAGCTCCTACAATGAGCAGTTCTTC,CASSLQGASSYNEQFF
14,-,TRBV28,-,TRBJ1-2,TGTGCCAGCAGTTTATACGGGATCGGCTATGGCTACACCTTC,CASSLYGIGYGYTF
14,-,TRBV27,-,TRBJ1-5,TGTGCCAGCAGTTTCGGGAGGGGCAATCAGCCCCAGCATTTT,CASSFGRGNQPQHF
12,-,TRBV10-1,-,TRBJ1-1,TGCGCCAGCAGTGCGAGGGATACTGAAGCTTTCTTT,CASSARDTEAFF
17,TRBD1,TRBV19,-,TRBJ2-6,TGTGCCAGTAGGGTGGGACAGGGAAATCTGGGGGCCAACGTCCTGACTTTC,CASRVGQGNLGANVLTF
16,TRBD1,TRBV11-2,-,TRBJ1-2,TGTGCCAGCAGCCTCGGGAGGACAGGGGGTAACTATGGCTACACCTTC,CASSLGRTGGNYGYTF
14,-,TRBV4-1,-,TRBJ2-3,TGCGCCAGCAGCCAAGATTTTTTCGCGGATACGCAGTATTTT,CASSQDFFADTQYF
16,-,TRBV5-1,-,TRBJ1-2,TGCGCCAGCAGCACAGCAGACAGACTTGCTAACTATGGCTACACCTTC,CASSTADRLANYGYTF
14,-,TRBV28,-,TRBJ2-3,TGTGCCAGCAGTTTCGACAGTCTCACAGATACGCAGTATTTT,CASSFDSLTDTQYF
13,TRBD1,TRBV6-5,-,TRBJ2-7,TGTGCCAGCAGTAGAGGACAGGAGTACGAGCAGTACTTC,CASSRGQEYEQYF
17,TRBD1,TRBV5-1,few,TRBJ1-3,TGCGCCAGCAGGAGGGTACAGGGGGCTATCTTTGGAAACACCATATATTTT,CASRRVQGAIFGNTIYF
14,-,TRBV7-2,-,TRBJ1-5,TGTGCCAGCAGCGCAGGGGATAGCAATCAGCCCCAGCATTTT,CASSAGDSNQPQHF
15,TRBD1,TRBV10-2,-,TRBJ2-7,TGCGCCAGCAGTGATTATAGGACAGGGCGGTACGAGCAGTACTTC,CASSDYRTGRYEQYF